A selection of T cell receptor beta chains follows, all from one sample in a study of shared clonotypes between healthy human individuals. Some clones are missing from TCRdb's copy, which holds only in-frame ones; the method was immunoSEQ multiplex PCR. This table has roughly 300,000 clones, around 86% appearing once. Sequenced sample: memory CD8+ T cells sorted from blood. Receptors were obtained from a man aged 18 to 35 in good health. CDR3s include the opening cysteine and the closing phenylalanine or tryptophan.

CDR3: CASSLGSAANGYTF
V: TRBV7-9
J: TRBJ1-2

CDR3: CASSLGTDYGYTF
V: TRBV7-6
J: TRBJ1-2

CDR3: CASKNPRQGLFGYTF
V: TRBV2
J: TRBJ1-2

CDR3: CASSLGTGSETQYF
V: TRBV5-6
J: TRBJ2-5

CDR3: CASSHSIHMNTEAFF
V: TRBV6-1
J: TRBJ1-1

CDR3: CASSLGAPGFYGYTF
V: TRBV5-1
J: TRBJ1-2

CDR3: CASSSTGTGTYGYTF
V: TRBV27
J: TRBJ1-2

CDR3: CASSLEPSTNEKLFF
V: TRBV5-5
J: TRBJ1-4

CDR3: CASSRGGEQFF
V: TRBV7-9
J: TRBJ2-1

CDR3: CASSLQDRGLDTQYF
V: TRBV4-1
J: TRBJ2-3

CDR3: CASVQGAPNEKLFF
V: TRBV6-6
J: TRBJ1-4

CDR3: CASSHTGATNEKLFF
V: TRBV4-1
J: TRBJ1-4

CDR3: CAWSVGQGLNIQYF
V: TRBV30
J: TRBJ2-4

CDR3: CAWDPIQNTEAFF
V: TRBV30
J: TRBJ1-1

CDR3: CASRGTDSYEQYF
V: TRBV28
J: TRBJ2-7

CDR3: CASSPGSSGVTYEQYF
V: TRBV28
J: -

CDR3: CASCGTDSYEQYF
V: TRBV6-1
J: TRBJ2-7

CDR3: CSVEGQGGNTEAFF
V: TRBV29-1
J: TRBJ1-1

CDR3: CSVASGVLTDTQYF
V: TRBV29-1
J: TRBJ2-3

CDR3: CASSWTGSYEQYF
V: TRBV5-1
J: TRBJ2-7

CDR3: CASSLRQEFSGANVLTF
V: TRBV9
J: TRBJ2-6